The 14 T cell receptor beta chains in this list originate from one sample, sequenced in a study of cytomegalovirus exposure and HLA in healthy donors. The PCR made use of 60 Vbeta and 13 Jbeta primers. Here immunoSEQ multiplex PCR was the method, and the copy in TCRdb shows in-frame clones only, minus some. Seen here are 50,000 to 65,000 clones, roughly 75% observed once, and the top ten hold 5% to 7%. Input material: PBMCs. All receptors come from a woman under 40 in good health and CMV-seronegative.

In its sample, this clone was seen a few times. The V call is TRBV2, the J call TRBJ2-2; possibly TRBD2 for D (6 bases). The CDR3 has 15 residues. In germline, CDR1 is SNHLY, CDR2 FYNNEI. Between the trimmed V and J ends, which lost 6 bases and 2 bases, there was a span of 13 bases. In DNA form, the CDR3 reads TGTGCCAGCAGGGCCGGAGGGGAAAACACCGGGGAGCTGTTTTTT. Translating it yields CASRAGGENTGELFF. The variable domain in full, completed from reference TRBV2 and TRBJ2-2, reads EPEVTQTPSHQVTQMGQEVILRCVPISNHLYFYWYRQILGQKVEFLVSFYNNEISEKSEIFDDQFSVERPDGSNFTLKIRSTKLEDSAMYFCASRAGGENTGELFFGEGSRLTVL.

The rearrangement joins TRBV28 to TRBJ2-3; the match to TRBD1 covers 7 bases. Germline V lookup: CDR1 MDHEN, CDR2 SYDVKM. The junction had 8 bases not matched to a gene; V was cut back by 6 bases and J by 5 bases. The CDR3 length is 14 residues. As DNA, the CDR3 is TGTGCCAGCAGGGTCGGGACAGTTAAAGATACGCAGTATTTT. This encodes CASRVGTVKDTQYF.

The chain combines TRBV13 with TRBJ2-3; TRBD2 aligns across 7 bases. This CDR3 is built from 15 residues. Germline CDR1 is PRHDT and CDR2 is FYEKMQ (reference sequence). V shed 1 base and J 7 bases; nucleotides not matched to a gene: 8. CDR3 bases: TGTGCCAGCAGCTTAGTTACTAGCGAGGAGAATACGCAGTATTTT. It yields the protein CASSLVTSEENTQYF.

The chain has TRBV5-1 and TRBJ1-6; D not resolved. Trimming took 2 bases from V and 7 from J, leaving 13 bases between them. Germline CDR1 SGHRS, CDR2 YFSETQ. The CDR3 consists of 15 residues. The chain's CDR3 is CASSLPGKENSPLHF. The CDR3 DNA reads TGCGCCAGCAGCTTACCGGGGAAAGAAAATTCACCCCTCCACTTT.

This clone has more than one count but fewer than ten. The chain is built from TRBV7-2 and TRBJ1-4; D not certain. The ends were cut back, 5 bases at V and 5 bases at J, with 9 bases in the middle. The germline V gene encodes CDR1 SGHTA and CDR2 FQGNSA. This CDR3 region has 13 residues. This CDR3 reads CASSPTPNEKLFF. The CDR3 DNA sequence: TGTGCCAGCAGCCCCACACCCAATGAAAAACTGTTTTTT.

This chain links TRBV21-1 with TRBJ1-5. TRBV21-1 is a pseudogene. This CDR3 contains 10 residues. The CDR3 DNA reads as TGTGCCAGCAGCAAGCGGCCCCAGCATTTT. It specifies CASSKRPQHF.

Here the CDR3 reads CAIKAPGTDEQFF. CDR3 in DNA: TGTGCCATCAAAGCCCCCGGGACAGATGAGCAGTTCTTC. This rearrangement joins TRBV10-3 to TRBJ2-1; TRBD1 matches 7 bases. This CDR3 has 13 amino acids. Germline CDR1 reads ENHRY; CDR2 reads SYGVKD. The ends lost 7 bases at V and 8 bases at J; junction bases unmatched: 8.

CDR3 region: CASSSRLGEQYF. As DNA, the CDR3 is TGTGCCAGCAGTTCGCGTCTAGGAGAGCAGTACTTC. V gene TRBV28 combines with J gene TRBJ2-7, with D unclear. V lost 4 bases to trimming and J lost 7 bases, with 11 bases between them. The V gene's germline CDR1 is MDHEN and CDR2 SYDVKM. The CDR3 is 12 amino acids.

Details on this clone: This sample includes further DNA sequences coding for the same CDR3. This chain links TRBV19 with TRBJ2-2, with TRBD1 as a possible D gene (6 bases). CDR3 length: 15 residues. Trimming took off 3 bases at V and 2 bases at J, with 10 bases between the two ends. Germline V gene lookup returns CDR1 LNHDA and CDR2 SQIVND (reference sequence). This chain's CDR3 is CASSITGTNTGELFF. The CDR3, as DNA: TGTGCCAGTAGTATCACAGGGACAAACACCGGGGAGCTGTTTTTT.

The J gene is TRBJ1-5, the V gene TRBV27; D is undetermined. Trimming cost V 0 bases and J 6 bases, with 12 bases left between them. This CDR3 spans 15 amino acids. Germline-derived CDR1 and CDR2 are MNHEY and SMNVEV (reference sequence). CDR3 loop: CASSLSGGLGQPQHF. The DNA for the CDR3 is TGTGCCAGCAGTTTATCCGGAGGGTTAGGTCAGCCCCAGCATTTT.

The chain couples TRBV6-1 to TRBJ1-1, with 8 bases fitting TRBD1. Germline V gene lookup returns CDR1 MNHNS and CDR2 SASEGT. This CDR3 spans 15 amino acids. V shed 6 bases and J 3 bases; nucleotides not matched to a gene: 9. The CDR3 DNA sequence: TGTGCCAGCAGCCCGATTACAGGGGGGCACACTGAAGCTTTCTTT. It yields the protein CASSPITGGHTEAFF.

This clone has more than one count but fewer than ten. The chain is built from TRBV6-1 and TRBJ1-1, with D tentatively TRBD1 (5 bases). This CDR3 region has 13 residues. The V gene lost 6 bases and the J gene lost 4 bases, with 12 bases spanning the gap. Germline V gene sequence: CDR1 MNHNS, CDR2 SASEGT. The CDR3 spells CASRYQGSTEAFF. CDR3 DNA sequence: TGTGCCAGCAGGTACCAGGGATCCACTGAAGCTTTCTTT.

The chain uses TRBV30 and TRBJ1-2; D may be TRBD1 (6 bases). Between the trimmed V and J ends, which lost 3 bases and 2 bases, there was a span of 16 bases. The CDR3 totals 15 residues. CDR1 and CDR2 from the germline V gene are GTSNPN and SVGIG (reference sequence). The DNA for the CDR3 is TGTGCCTGGAGGAAGGACAGTCTCTTAAACTATGGCTACACCTTC. Residues: CAWRKDSLLNYGYTF.

The genes are TRBV19 and TRBJ2-2, with 9 bases that match TRBD1. This CDR3 is 15 amino acids long. Unmatched junction bases numbered 3, after V lost 4 bases and J lost 3 bases. Germline V gene lookup returns CDR1 LNHDA and CDR2 SQIVND (reference sequence). The DNA of the CDR3 is TGTGCCAGTAGTAATCACAGGGGGCACACCGGGGAGCTGTTTTTT. Residues: CASSNHRGHTGELFF.